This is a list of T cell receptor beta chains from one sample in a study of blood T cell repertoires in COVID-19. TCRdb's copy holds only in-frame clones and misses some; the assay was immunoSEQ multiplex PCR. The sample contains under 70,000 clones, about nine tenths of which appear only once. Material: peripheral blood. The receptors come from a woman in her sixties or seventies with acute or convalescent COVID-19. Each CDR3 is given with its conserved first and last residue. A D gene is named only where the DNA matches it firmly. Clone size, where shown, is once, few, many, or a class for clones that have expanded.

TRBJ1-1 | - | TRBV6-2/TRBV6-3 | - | TGTGCCAGCAGTCAAGGGGCTGAAGCTTTCTTT | CASSQGAEAFF
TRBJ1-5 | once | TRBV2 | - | TGTGCCAGCAGTGAATCGATTCCAAGAGATCATCAGCCCCAGCATTTT | CASSESIPRDHQPQHF
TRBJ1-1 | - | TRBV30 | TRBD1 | TGTGCCTGGGGTGGACAGGGGGTATGGACTGAAGCTTTCTTT | CAWGGQGVWTEAFF
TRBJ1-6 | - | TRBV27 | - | TGTGCCAGCAGCGGGGCAGGGGATTCACCCCTCCACTTT | CASSGAGDSPLHF
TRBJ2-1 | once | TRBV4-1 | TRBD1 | TGCGCCAGCAGCCAAGGACAGGGGACAAATGAGCAGTTCTTC | CASSQGQGTNEQFF
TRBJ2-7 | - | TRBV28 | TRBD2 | TGTGCCAGCAGTTCCGGACTAGCGGGAGTAAGAAGGGGTGTCTCCTACGAGCAGTACTTC | CASSSGLAGVRRGVSYEQYF
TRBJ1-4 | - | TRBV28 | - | TGTGCCAGCAGTTTTCCCACAGGGAGGGCTGAAAAACTGTTTTTT | CASSFPTGRAEKLFF
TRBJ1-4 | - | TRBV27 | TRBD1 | TGTGCCAGCAGTTTCGACAGGGATGAAAAACTGTTTTTT | CASSFDRDEKLFF
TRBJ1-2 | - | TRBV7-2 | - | TGTGCCAGCAGCTTAGCGCAGCCTCAGGGAGGCTACACCTTC | CASSLAQPQGGYTF
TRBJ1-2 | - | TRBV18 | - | TGTGCCAGCTCACTCGACAGGTCGCAGAGCTATGGCTACACCTTC | CASSLDRSQSYGYTF
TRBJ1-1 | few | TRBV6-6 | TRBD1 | TGTGCCAGCAGCCTACTTTTAATGGACAGGGGTCCTCGTATGAGAAACACTGAAGCTTTCTTT | CASSLLLMDRGPRMRNTEAFF
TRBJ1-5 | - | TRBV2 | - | TGTGCCAGCGGGGGAGGTCAGCCCCAGCATTTT | CASGGGQPQHF
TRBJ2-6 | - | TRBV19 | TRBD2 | TGTGCCAGTAGCCCATTACTCGGACTAGCGGGAGGTGCTGGGGCCAACGTCCTGACTTTC | CASSPLLGLAGGAGANVLTF
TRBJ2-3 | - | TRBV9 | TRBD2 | TGTGCCAGCAGCGCACTAGCGGGAGGGAGAACAGATACGCAGTATTTT | CASSALAGGRTDTQYF
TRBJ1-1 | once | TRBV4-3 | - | TGCGCCAGCAGCCTTGAGGGCACTGAAGCTTTCTTT | CASSLEGTEAFF
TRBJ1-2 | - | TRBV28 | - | TGTGCCAGCATGACAGGCGAGTATGGCTACACCTTC | CASMTGEYGYTF
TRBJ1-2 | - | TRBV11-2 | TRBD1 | TGTGCCAGCAGCTTAGTACAGGGGGCGAACTATGGCTACACCTTC | CASSLVQGANYGYTF
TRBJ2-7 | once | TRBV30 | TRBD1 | TGTGCCTGTTCACGGACAGGACTGTACGAGCAGTACTTC | CACSRTGLYEQYF
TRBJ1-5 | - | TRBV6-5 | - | TGTGCCAGCAGTTACCCCGACATAGGACAGCCCCAGCATTTT | CASSYPDIGQPQHF
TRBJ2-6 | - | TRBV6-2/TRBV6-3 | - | TGTGCCAGCAGCCCCTTATCTGGGGCCAACGTCCTGACTTTC | CASSPLSGANVLTF
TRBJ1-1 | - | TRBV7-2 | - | TGTGCCAGCAGCTTAAGGGAGGCCGCCACTGAAGCTTTCTTT | CASSLREAATEAFF
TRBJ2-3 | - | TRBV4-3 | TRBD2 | TGCGCCAGCAGCCAAGATCTAGCGGGAGGGCCGAGGAGGACAGATACGCAGTATTTT | CASSQDLAGGPRRTDTQYF
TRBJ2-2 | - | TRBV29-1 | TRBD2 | TGCAGCGTTGGGGCGAGCAGCGGGAGGGTGGGGGAGCTGTTTTTT | CSVGASSGRVGELFF
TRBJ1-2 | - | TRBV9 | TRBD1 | TGTGCCAGCAGCCCCCCAGACAGGGGTTATGGCTACACCTTC | CASSPPDRGYGYTF
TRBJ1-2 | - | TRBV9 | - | TGTGCCAGCAGCGTAGCGGTAGGGGATGGAGGGCAACCCTATGGCTACACCTTC | CASSVAVGDGGQPYGYTF
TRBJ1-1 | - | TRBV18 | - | TGTGCCAGCTCAATTCAGGGAAGCACTGAAGCTTTCTTT | CASSIQGSTEAFF
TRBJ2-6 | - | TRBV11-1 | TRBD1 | TGTGCCAGCAGCCAGGGGGATGGGGCCAACGTCCTGACTTTC | CASSQGDGANVLTF
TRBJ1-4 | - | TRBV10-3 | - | TGTGCCATCAGCTCGACCGGGGCGGGGTTTAATGAAAAACTGTTTTTT | CAISSTGAGFNEKLFF
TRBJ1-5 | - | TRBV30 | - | TGTGCCTGGAAGCCCGGGTATAGCAATCAGCCCCAGCATTTT | CAWKPGYSNQPQHF
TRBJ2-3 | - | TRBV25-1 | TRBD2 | TGTGCCAGCAGTGGATATAGCGGGGCAGGAGATACGCAGTATTTT | CASSGYSGAGDTQYF
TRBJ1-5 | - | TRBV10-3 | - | TGTGCCATCAGTGAGTCGTTGACAGTTGGCAATCAGCCCCAGCATTTT | CAISESLTVGNQPQHF